This TCR beta chain was captured by sequencing in a study of OX40 agonist ivuxolimab in advanced cancers. Of note for this clone: The junction departs from the called germline gene at one end, perhaps through a read error.

Assay used: immunoSEQ multiplex PCR; TCRdb lists only in-frame clones, some missing. The table lists over 65,000 clones, approximately 90% of them singletons. In germline, CDR1 is SGHVS, CDR2 FQNEAQ. The CDR3 covers 16 residues. Systemic immunosuppression or a history of autoimmune disease excluded patients. Sequencing used CD4+ or CD8+ T cells sorted from blood, obtained in a trial of the OX40 agonist ivuxolimab. J is TRBJ2-7 and V is TRBV7-8; TRBD2 agrees at 13 bases. The receptor comes from an adult with an advanced solid tumor such as melanoma, head and neck, liver or kidney cancer. DNA of the CDR3: TGTGCCAGCAGCCCGCGGACTAGCGGGAGTGGTTCCGAGCGGTACTTC. It yields the protein CASSPRTSGSGSERYF.